The 28 T cell receptor beta chains below come from one sample, sequenced in a study of shared clonotypes between healthy human individuals. Assay used: immunoSEQ multiplex PCR; TCRdb lists only in-frame clones, some missing. The sample contains roughly 1,000,000 clones, approximately 80% of which appear only once. Sequenced material: memory CD4+ T cells from PBMCs. Subset given: CD45RA-negative fraction. All receptors derive from a man aged 18 to 30 in good health. Some clones in this sample may be carry-over from other donors' samples.

This clone has ten or more counts. CDR3 loop: CASSLPSDREERNTEAFF. Here the CDR3 DNA reads TGTGCCAGCAGTTTACCGTCCGACAGGGAGGAGAGGAACACTGAAGCTTTCTTT. This rearrangement joins TRBV28 to TRBJ1-1; 7 nucleotides align to TRBD1. V was pared by 2 bases and J by 1 base, with 13 bases of the junction left unmatched. Germline V lookup: CDR1 MDHEN, CDR2 SYDVKM. The CDR3 runs 18 residues. Variable domain in full (rest from reference TRBV28 and TRBJ1-1): DVKVTQSSRYLVKRTGEKVFLECVQDMDHENMFWYRQDPGLGLRLIYFSYDVKMKEKGDIPEGYSVSREKKERFSLILESASTNQTSMYLCASSLPSDREERNTEAFFGQGTRLTVV.

As regards this clone: This sample includes further DNA sequences coding for the same CDR3. This chain uses TRBV7-9 with TRBJ2-5; D unclear. The CDR3 spans 12 residues. The V end was cut by 5 bases, the J end by 2 bases, with 6 bases between. Germline CDR1 reads SEHNR; CDR2 reads FQNEAQ (reference sequence). CDR3 amino acids: CASSLTQETQYF. The CDR3 DNA is TGTGCCAGCAGCCTCACACAAGAGACCCAGTACTTC.

The V gene is TRBV14, the J gene TRBJ2-7; a possible D gene is TRBD2 (5 bases). This CDR3 comprises 15 residues. Deletions cut 1 base from V and 3 bases from J, with 13 bases between. Germline CDR1 SGHDN, CDR2 FVKESK. The CDR3 spells CASSQVTNDRYEQYF. DNA of the CDR3: TGTGCCAGCAGCCAAGTGACTAACGACCGCTACGAGCAGTACTTC.

The chain employs TRBV4-1 and TRBJ2-3, with TRBD2 identical over 7 bases. The CDR3 is made up of 16 amino acids. CDR1 and CDR2 (germline): MGHRA, YSYEKL. After removal of 3 bases from V and 5 bases from J, the junction contained 11 bases not matched to a gene. The CDR3 bases are TGCGCCAGCAGCCAGGCCGCCAAGGGAGGGGAAGATACGCAGTATTTT. Translating it yields CASSQAAKGGEDTQYF.

This clone was counted between two and nine times. This chain uses TRBV28 with TRBJ1-4; 8 bases agree with TRBD1. There are 15 residues in the CDR3. J was trimmed by 6 bases and V by 11 bases; bases with no gene match: 14. The germline V gene has CDR1 MDHEN and CDR2 SYDVKM. In DNA form, the CDR3 reads TGTGCCGGAGCACGGGCGGACAGGGCTCATGAAAAACTGTTTTTT. Translation: CAGARADRAHEKLFF.

For the CDR3, the DNA is TGTGCCAGCAGGTCGACCCCTTTGAACACTGAAGCTTTCTTT. Translated: CASRSTPLNTEAFF. The chain joins TRBV6-5 to TRBJ1-1; D uncertain. This CDR3 spans 14 amino acids. Germline CDR1 is MNHEY and CDR2 is SVGAGI. Trimming took 6 bases from V and 0 from J, leaving 11 bases between them.

The CDR3 region is CASSPRQGMVTEAFF. The CDR3 region has the DNA TGCGCCAGCAGCCCCCGACAGGGGATGGTAACTGAAGCTTTCTTT. V is TRBV5-1 and J is TRBJ1-1; TRBD1 agrees at 8 bases. The germline gives CDR1 SGHRS, CDR2 YFSETQ. The V and J ends lost 4 bases and 5 bases, in that order; junction bases with no gene match: 10. The CDR3 is 15 amino acids.

V usage is TRBV28 and J usage is TRBJ1-1, with D unresolved. With 4 bases removed from V and 0 bases from J, the gap between germline ends came to 12 bases. The germline V gene encodes CDR1 MDHEN and CDR2 SYDVKM. CDR3 length: 15 residues. The CDR3 DNA follows: TGTGCCAGCAGTTCGCCGGGCGGACTGAACACTGAAGCTTTCTTT. Residues: CASSSPGGLNTEAFF.

The CDR3 reads CASSYPRGSQYF. CDR3 sequence (DNA): TGTGCCAGCAGTTACCCGCGAGGTTCGCAGTACTTC. The chain is built from TRBV28 and TRBJ2-7; D gene uncertain. From germline, CDR1 is MDHEN and CDR2 SYDVKM. The V end lost 4 bases, the J end lost 9 bases, and 13 bases lay between the germline ends. The CDR3 is 12 residues long. Filled out from reference TRBV28 and TRBJ2-7, the complete variable domain reads DVKVTQSSRYLVKRTGEKVFLECVQDMDHENMFWYRQDPGLGLRLIYFSYDVKMKEKGDIPEGYSVSREKKERFSLILESASTNQTSMYLCASSYPRGSQYFGPGTRLTVT.

The chain combines TRBV6-5 with TRBJ2-2; unclear D gene. The CDR3 is 14 residues long. Germline assignment: CDR1 MNHEY and CDR2 SVGAGI. The V end was cut by 0 bases, the J end by 8 bases, with 10 bases between. The CDR3 here is CASSYSLGRGELFF. The CDR3 region has the DNA TGTGCCAGCAGTTACTCGTTAGGGCGGGGGGAGCTGTTTTTT.

The V call is TRBV5-1, the J call TRBJ1-2; TRBD1 matches 8 bases. The length of the CDR3 is 15 residues. Germline loops: CDR1 SGHRS, CDR2 YFSETQ. V dropped 3 bases and J dropped 3; count of bases not matched to a gene: 7. The CDR3 region is CASSSQGAQDYGYTF. CDR3 sequence (DNA): TGCGCCAGCAGCTCCCAGGGGGCGCAAGACTATGGCTACACCTTC. Combining the CDR3 with reference TRBV5-1 and TRBJ1-2 gives the whole variable domain KAGVTQTPRYLIKTRGQQVTLSCSPISGHRSVSWYQQTPGQGLQFLFEYFSETQRNKGNFPGRFSGRQFSNSRSEMNVSTLELGDSALYLCASSSQGAQDYGYTFGSGTRLTVV.

A word on this clone: Germline and junction disagree at one end, which may indicate a read error. V is TRBV14 and J is TRBJ1-1; D is undetermined. The CDR3 extends over 13 amino acids. Germline values: CDR1 SGHDN, CDR2 FVKESK. CDR3 residues: CASNQVVYTEAFF. CDR3 nucleotide sequence: TGTGCCAGCAACCAAGTTGTTTACACTGAAGCTTTCTTT.

This chain uses TRBV5-6 with TRBJ2-1; D might be TRBD1 (6 bases). The CDR3 extends over 18 amino acids. V dropped 4 bases and J dropped 4 bases, with 24 bases sitting between them. CDR1 is SGHDT and CDR2 is YYEEEE in the germline V gene. CDR3 amino acids: CASSLRGTGTRMYNEQFF. The CDR3 nucleotides are TGTGCCAGCAGCCTCCGGGGAACCGGGACACGAATGTACAATGAGCAGTTCTTC.

This chain uses TRBV6-5 with TRBJ1-1, with no clear D. This CDR3 comprises 13 residues. Germline V gene lookup returns CDR1 MNHEY and CDR2 SVGAGI. V dropped 7 bases and J dropped 3 bases, with 12 bases sitting between them. The CDR3 region has the DNA TGTGCCAGCACAGGAAGGGTGGACACTGAAGCTTTCTTT. It is translated as CASTGRVDTEAFF.

The chain combines TRBV10-2 with TRBJ1-6, with TRBD1 matching over 7 bases. The germline V gene encodes CDR1 WSHSY and CDR2 SAAADI. Trimming took 4 bases from V and 9 from J; bases not matched to a gene: 6. The CDR3 covers 14 residues. The CDR3 loop is CASSGQGQSSPLHF. DNA of the CDR3: TGCGCCAGCAGTGGACAGGGCCAGAGTTCACCCCTCCACTTT.

The chain employs TRBV29-1 and TRBJ2-7; 10 bases match TRBD1. Looked up from germline, CDR1 is SQVTM and CDR2 is ANQGSEA. The CDR3 sequence is 13 residues long. The CDR3 reads CSGPGQGSYEQYF. Here the CDR3 DNA reads TGCAGTGGACCGGGACAGGGGTCCTACGAGCAGTACTTC.

V gene TRBV19 combines with J gene TRBJ1-5; D not certain. The CDR3 is 14 residues long. V lost 2 bases to trimming and J lost 5 bases, with 10 bases between them. Germline loops: CDR1 LNHDA, CDR2 SQIVND (reference sequence). This CDR3 is CASSIWPGDQPQHF. The CDR3 DNA is TGTGCCAGTAGTATATGGCCCGGGGATCAGCCCCAGCATTTT.

This clone was picked up a small number of times. This sequence joins TRBV5-1 and TRBJ2-3, with a possible D match to TRBD2 (6 bases). The CDR3 runs to 14 residues. The V end lost 4 bases, the J end lost 2 bases, and 11 bases lay between the germline ends. CDR1 is SGHRS and CDR2 is YFSETQ in the germline V gene. The CDR3 reads CASSPGLYTDTQYF. The CDR3 nucleotides are TGCGCCAGCAGCCCGGGACTTTACACAGATACGCAGTATTTT.

The chain couples TRBV6-5 to TRBJ1-2; 8 bases are shared with TRBD1. CDR3 length equals 14 residues. The junction had 7 bases not matched to a gene; V was cut back by 6 bases and J by 4 bases. CDR1 MNHEY and CDR2 SVGAGI come from the germline V gene. CDR3: CASRRQGRGYGYTF. The CDR3 DNA reads TGTGCCAGCAGACGACAGGGGAGAGGCTATGGCTACACCTTC.

This chain links TRBV6-5 with TRBJ1-2; tentative D call: TRBD1 (6 bases). V dropped 6 bases and J dropped 5 bases, with 10 bases sitting between them. Germline values: CDR1 MNHEY, CDR2 SVGAGI. This CDR3 region has 12 residues. CDR3 DNA sequence: TGTGCCAGCAGGGACAGCGGGTATGGCTACACCTTC. Residues: CASRDSGYGYTF.

This clone was picked up one time. The genes are TRBV28 and TRBJ1-5; a possible D gene is TRBD1 (5 bases). This CDR3 is built from 16 residues. Germline CDR1 reads MDHEN; CDR2 reads SYDVKM. The V gene lost 3 bases and the J gene lost 0 bases, with 12 bases spanning the gap. The CDR3 DNA sequence: TGTGCCAGCAGTTTTGTACGGACATATAGCAATCAGCCCCAGCATTTT. It encodes CASSFVRTYSNQPQHF.

The chain employs TRBV19 and TRBJ2-7, with D possibly matching TRBD2 (5 bases). The CDR3 totals 13 residues. V shed 0 bases and J shed 5 bases, with 8 bases lying between them. Germline V gene sequence: CDR1 LNHDA, CDR2 SQIVND (reference sequence). CDR3 in amino acids: CASSIERGNEQYF. As DNA, the CDR3 is TGTGCCAGTAGTATAGAAAGAGGGAACGAGCAGTACTTC. Drawing the rest from reference TRBV19 and TRBJ2-7, the complete variable domain is DGGITQSPKYLFRKEGQNVTLSCEQNLNHDAMYWYRQDPGQGLRLIYYSQIVNDFQKGDIAEGYSVSREKKESFPLTVTSAQKNPTAFYLCASSIERGNEQYFGPGTRLTVT.

The chain has TRBV2 and TRBJ2-3; 7 bases map to TRBD1. Trimming cost V 9 bases and J 0 bases; bases outside gene matches: 9. Looked up from germline, CDR1 is SNHLY and CDR2 is FYNNEI. The length of the CDR3 is 15 residues. CDR3 amino acids: CASKPGTVSTDTQYF. The CDR3 region has the DNA TGTGCCAGTAAGCCCGGGACAGTTAGCACAGATACGCAGTATTTT.

V is TRBV7-9 and J is TRBJ1-1; no firm D call. CDR1 is SEHNR, CDR2 FQNEAQ, per germline (reference sequence). The CDR3 has 15 residues. The ends were cut back, 3 bases at V and 4 bases at J, with 15 bases in the middle. This CDR3 reads CASSFPTAGSTEAFF. CDR3 coding DNA: TGTGCCAGCAGCTTCCCCACGGCCGGGTCCACTGAAGCTTTCTTT. Looking up the rest from reference TRBV7-9 and TRBJ1-1 gives the full variable domain: DTGVSQNPRHKITKRGQNVTFRCDPISEHNRLYWYRQTLGQGPEFLTYFQNEAQLEKSRLLSDRFSAERPKGSFSTLEIQRTEQGDSAMYLCASSFPTAGSTEAFFGQGTRLTVV.

The rearrangement joins TRBV5-8 to TRBJ2-3, with 7 bases that match TRBD1. This CDR3 has 15 amino acids. Germline trimming cut 0 bases from V and 4 bases from J; bases unmatched to any gene: 5. CDR1 SGHTS and CDR2 YDEGEE come from the germline V gene. The CDR3 region has the DNA TGTGCCAGCAGCTTGGACAGGGGATTACCAGATACGCAGTATTTT. It specifies CASSLDRGLPDTQYF. The entire variable domain, with the rest obtained from reference TRBV5-8 and TRBJ2-3, is as follows: EAGVTQSPTHLIKTRGQQATLRCSPISGHTSVYWYQQALGLGLQFLLWYDEGEERNRGNFPPRFSGRQFPNYSSELNVNALELEDSALYLCASSLDRGLPDTQYFGPGTRLTVL.

Ten or more counts support this clone. The J gene is TRBJ1-1, the V gene TRBV6-6; 8 bases are shared with TRBD1. Germline CDR1 MNHNY, CDR2 SVGAGI (reference sequence). V lost 2 bases, J lost 0 bases, and 2 bases stayed unmatched. CDR3 length equals 15 residues. CDR3 loop: CASSYPGQVNTEAFF. The CDR3 nucleotides are TGTGCCAGCAGTTACCCGGGACAGGTGAACACTGAAGCTTTCTTT.

This clone was seen a handful of times. The gene calls are TRBV18 and TRBJ2-1; TRBD1 agrees at 7 bases. CDR1 and CDR2 (germline): KGHSH, LQKENI. This CDR3 has 16 residues. V was pared by 3 bases and J by 5 bases, with 10 bases of the junction left unmatched. CDR3 residues: CASSPILGDRNNEQFF. The CDR3 region has the DNA TGTGCCAGCTCACCGATTCTTGGGGACAGAAACAATGAGCAGTTCTTC.

The rearrangement links TRBV15 to TRBJ2-7; 10 nucleotides match TRBD2. The CDR3 covers 16 residues. V dropped 1 base and J dropped 0; count of bases not matched to a gene: 3. Germline V lookup: CDR1 LNHNV, CDR2 YYDKDF (reference sequence). The CDR3 sequence is CATSRVRTSGSYEQYF. For the CDR3, the DNA is TGTGCCACCAGCAGAGTTAGGACTAGCGGCTCCTACGAGCAGTACTTC.